A selection of T cell receptor beta chains follows, all from one sample in a study of blood T cell repertoires in COVID-19. Data came from immunoSEQ multiplex PCR; TCRdb stores just in-frame clones and leaves some out. Here the sample spans approximately 150,000 clones, roughly three quarters being singletons. What was sequenced was peripheral blood. The origin of the receptors is a man over 45 with active or convalescent COVID-19. CDR3s include the opening cysteine and the closing phenylalanine or tryptophan. D genes are given only for firm matches. The size of a clone is reported for some rows only, either as once, few or many, or as a class for expanded clones.

TRBV5-6	TRBJ1-5	.	.	TGTGCCAGCAGCTTGGCCGCAGGTCCCTATAGCAATCAGCCCCAGCATTTT	CASSLAAGPYSNQPQHF
TRBV6-5	TRBJ2-1	.	TRBD1	TGTGCCACCGGACAGGGCTACAATGAGCAGTTCTTC	CATGQGYNEQFF
TRBV11-2	TRBJ1-2	few	.	TGTGCCAGCAGCTTACAGGTCAACAACTATGGCTACACCTTC	CASSLQVNNYGYTF
TRBV12-3/TRBV12-4	TRBJ2-7	.	.	TGTGCCAGCAGCCGACAGTACGAGCAGTACTTC	CASSRQYEQYF
TRBV20-1	TRBJ2-7	.	.	TGCAGTGCTAGTTCGTGGCCGCCCTACGAGCAGTACTTC	CSASSWPPYEQYF
TRBV19	TRBJ2-7	.	.	TGTGCCAGTAGTACAGCGACCGTCTCCTACGAGCAGTACTTC	CASSTATVSYEQYF
TRBV11-2	TRBJ1-4	.	.	TGTGCCAGCAGCCTACGAGGAGGGTCTAATGAAAAACTGTTTTTT	CASSLRGGSNEKLFF
TRBV28	TRBJ2-5	.	TRBD1	TGTGCCAGCAACAACAGGGGGCTGGGGGAAGAGACCCAGTACTTC	CASNNRGLGEETQYF
TRBV7-6	TRBJ2-7	few	TRBD2	TGTGCCAGCAGCCCGGGGACTAGCGGGACCTACGAGCAGTACTTC	CASSPGTSGTYEQYF
TRBV27	TRBJ2-1	once	TRBD2	TGTGCCAGCAGAGGAGCGGGGCCGGGGTACAATGAGCAGTTCTTC	CASRGAGPGYNEQFF
TRBV7-2	TRBJ2-2	.	TRBD1	TGTGCCAGCAGCTCCCGACAGGGGTATGGCGGGGAGCTGTTTTTT	CASSSRQGYGGELFF
TRBV15	TRBJ1-4	.	.	TGTGCCACCAGCATGCCAGGGGCTAATGAAAAACTGTTTTTT	CATSMPGANEKLFF
TRBV2	TRBJ1-2	.	.	TGTGCCACCTGGGGGGGCTATGGCTACACCTTC	CATWGGYGYTF
TRBV14	TRBJ2-1	.	TRBD2	TGTGCCAGCAGCCAGACTAGCCCTTACAATGAGCAGTTCTTC	CASSQTSPYNEQFF
TRBV28	TRBJ1-1	.	.	TGTGCCAGCAGCCCCCGGACAAGCGAAGCTTTCTTT	CASSPRTSEAFF
TRBV6-5	TRBJ1-1	.	.	TGTGCCAGCAGTTACTCGGAGGGGATTGGCACTGAAGCTTTCTTT	CASSYSEGIGTEAFF
TRBV9	TRBJ1-2	few	.	TGTGCCAGCAGCCCCCGTACAGGGTACCCCATCTACACCTTC	CASSPRTGYPIYTF
TRBV6-2/TRBV6-3	TRBJ1-2	.	.	TGTGCCAGCAGCCCGGGGCAAAACTATGGCTACACCTTC	CASSPGQNYGYTF
TRBV19	TRBJ2-7	.	TRBD1	TGTGCCAGTAGTGCCGGGACAGGGGACTACGAGCAGTACTTC	CASSAGTGDYEQYF
TRBV5-6	TRBJ2-1	.	.	TGTGCCAGCAGCTTACAGGGAGTGTACAATGAGCAGTTCTTC	CASSLQGVYNEQFF
TRBV19	TRBJ2-5	.	.	TGTGCCAGTAGTGGGGGGTACCAAGAGACCCAGTACTTC	CASSGGYQETQYF
TRBV28	TRBJ2-2	.	.	TGTGCCAGCACCCCCTCCGGGGTTTCCGGGGAGCTGTTTTTT	CASTPSGVSGELFF
TRBV5-5	TRBJ2-7	.	TRBD2	TGTGCCAGCAGCTTGTCGACGGGAGGAATCTACGAGCAGTACTTC	CASSLSTGGIYEQYF
TRBV28	TRBJ2-3	.	TRBD1	TGTGCCAGCTCGAAACAGGGGATCGGCACAGATACGCAGTATTTT	CASSKQGIGTDTQYF
TRBV19	TRBJ2-7	.	TRBD2	TGTGCCAGTAGTACCCCGGGAGGGAAAGGTTACGAGCAGTACTTC	CASSTPGGKGYEQYF
TRBV28	TRBJ2-1	.	TRBD1	TGTGCCAGCAGCCTAGAGGGGCAGGGGGCGTACAATGAGCAGTTCTTC	CASSLEGQGAYNEQFF
TRBV5-1	TRBJ2-7	.	.	TGCGCCAGCAGCTTGGGGGGGCCTGTCTACGAGCAGTACTTC	CASSLGGPVYEQYF
TRBV10-3	TRBJ1-1	.	TRBD1	TGTGCCATCAGTCCCGGGACAGGGAGGAACACTGAAGCTTTCTTT	CAISPGTGRNTEAFF
TRBV18	TRBJ1-1	few	.	TGTGCCAGCTCACATGGGGAGGGAGAAGCTTTCTTT	CASSHGEGEAFF
TRBV11-3	TRBJ1-1	.	.	TGTGCCAGCAGCCTAGGAGGAATGAACACTGAAGCTTTCTTT	CASSLGGMNTEAFF
TRBV27	TRBJ2-7	.	TRBD2	TGTGCCAGCAGTCCCCTAGCGGGAGGGCCTGGGTACGAGCAGTACTTC	CASSPLAGGPGYEQYF
TRBV19	TRBJ2-7	.	.	TGTGCCAGTAGTATATCCCACTCCTACGAGCAGTACTTC	CASSISHSYEQYF
TRBV15	TRBJ2-2	once	.	TGTGCCACCAGCAGAGTATCCCTAGAGAACACCGGGGAGCTGTTTTTT	CATSRVSLENTGELFF
TRBV24-1	TRBJ2-1	.	TRBD1	TGTGCCACCAGTGACCGACGAGGGGACAGGGGGGCAGGCGATGAGCAGTTCTTC	CATSDRRGDRGAGDEQFF
TRBV11-2	TRBJ2-2	.	.	TGTGCCAGCAGCTTAGATACCGGGACCGGGGAGCTGTTTTTT	CASSLDTGTGELFF
TRBV24-1	TRBJ2-7	.	TRBD1	TGTGCCACCAGTCAAGGACAGGGACACTACGAGCAGTACTTC	CATSQGQGHYEQYF
TRBV3-1/TRBV3-2	TRBJ2-3	once	TRBD2	TGTGCCAGCAGCCAATTTGTACTAGCGGGAGGACTCACAGATACGCAGTATTTT	CASSQFVLAGGLTDTQYF